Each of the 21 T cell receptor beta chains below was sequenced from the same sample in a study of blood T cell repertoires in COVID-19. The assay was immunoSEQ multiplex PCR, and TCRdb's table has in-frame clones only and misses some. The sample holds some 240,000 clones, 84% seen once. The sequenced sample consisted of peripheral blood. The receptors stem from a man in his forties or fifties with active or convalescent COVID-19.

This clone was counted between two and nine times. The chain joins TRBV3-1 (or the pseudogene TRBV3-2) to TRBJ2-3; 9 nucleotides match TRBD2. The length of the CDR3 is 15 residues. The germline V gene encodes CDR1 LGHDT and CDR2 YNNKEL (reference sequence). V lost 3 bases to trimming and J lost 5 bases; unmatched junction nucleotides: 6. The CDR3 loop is CASSQRGGVGDTQYF. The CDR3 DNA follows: TGTGCCAGCAGCCAGCGGGGGGGAGTAGGAGATACGCAGTATTTT.

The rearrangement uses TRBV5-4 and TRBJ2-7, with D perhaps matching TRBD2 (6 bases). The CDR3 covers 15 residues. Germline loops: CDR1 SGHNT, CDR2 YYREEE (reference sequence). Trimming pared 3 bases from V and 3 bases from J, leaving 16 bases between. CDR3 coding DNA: TGTGCCAGCAGCTACAGGTCCTCCGGGGGCTACGAGCAGTACTTC. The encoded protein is CASSYRSSGGYEQYF. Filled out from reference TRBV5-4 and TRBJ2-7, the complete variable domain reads ETGVTQSPTHLIKTRGQQVTLRCSSQSGHNTVSWYQQALGQGPQFIFQYYREEENGRGNFPPRFSGLQFPNYSSELNVNALELDDSALYLCASSYRSSGGYEQYFGPGTRLTVT.

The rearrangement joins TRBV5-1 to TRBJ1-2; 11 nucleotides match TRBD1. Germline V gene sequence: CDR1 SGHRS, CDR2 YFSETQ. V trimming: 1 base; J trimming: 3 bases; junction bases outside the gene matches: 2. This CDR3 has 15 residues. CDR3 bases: TGCGCCAGCAGCTTGTGGACAGGGGGCGACTATGGCTACACCTTC. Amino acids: CASSLWTGGDYGYTF.

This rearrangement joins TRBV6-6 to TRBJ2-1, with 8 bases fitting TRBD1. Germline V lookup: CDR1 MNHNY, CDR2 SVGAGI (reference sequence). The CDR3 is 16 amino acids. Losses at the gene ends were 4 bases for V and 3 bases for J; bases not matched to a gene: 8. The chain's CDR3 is CASSSLTGVFYNEQFF. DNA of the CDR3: TGTGCCAGCAGTTCCCTGACAGGGGTTTTCTACAATGAGCAGTTCTTC.

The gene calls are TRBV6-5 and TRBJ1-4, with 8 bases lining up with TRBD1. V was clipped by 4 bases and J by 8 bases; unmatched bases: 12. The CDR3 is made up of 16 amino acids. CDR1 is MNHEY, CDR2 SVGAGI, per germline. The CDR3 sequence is CASSFQYRGFYEKLFF. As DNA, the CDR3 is TGTGCCAGCAGTTTCCAATACAGGGGGTTTTACGAAAAACTGTTTTTT.

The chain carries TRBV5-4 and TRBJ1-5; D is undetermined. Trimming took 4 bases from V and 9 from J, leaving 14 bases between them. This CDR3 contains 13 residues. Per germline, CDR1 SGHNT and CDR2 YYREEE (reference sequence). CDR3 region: CASSTRPRGPQHF. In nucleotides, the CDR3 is TGTGCCAGCAGCACCCGACCTCGGGGGCCCCAGCATTTT.

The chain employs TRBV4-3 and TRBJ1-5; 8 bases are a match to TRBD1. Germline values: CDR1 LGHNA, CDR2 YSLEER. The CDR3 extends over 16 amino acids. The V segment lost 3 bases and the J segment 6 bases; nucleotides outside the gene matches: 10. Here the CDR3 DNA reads TGCGCCAGCAGCCACTCCCTCGGACAGGGCGCTCAGCCCCAGCATTTT. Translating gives CASSHSLGQGAQPQHF.

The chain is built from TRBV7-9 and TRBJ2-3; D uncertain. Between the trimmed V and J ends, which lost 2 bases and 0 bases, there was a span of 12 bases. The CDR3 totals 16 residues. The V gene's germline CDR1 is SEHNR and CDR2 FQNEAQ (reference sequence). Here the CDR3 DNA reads TGTGCCAGCAGCTTATCCGCTACGACTAGCACAGATACGCAGTATTTT. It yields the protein CASSLSATTSTDTQYF.

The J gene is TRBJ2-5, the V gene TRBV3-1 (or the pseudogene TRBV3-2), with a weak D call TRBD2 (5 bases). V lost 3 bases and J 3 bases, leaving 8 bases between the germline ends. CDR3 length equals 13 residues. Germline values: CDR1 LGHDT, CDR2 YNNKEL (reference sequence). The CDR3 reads CASSQVLEETQYF. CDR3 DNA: TGTGCCAGCAGCCAGGTACTAGAAGAGACCCAGTACTTC.

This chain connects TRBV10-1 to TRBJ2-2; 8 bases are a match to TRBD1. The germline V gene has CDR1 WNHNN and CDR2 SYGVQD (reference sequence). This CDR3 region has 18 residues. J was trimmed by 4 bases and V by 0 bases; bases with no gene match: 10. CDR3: CASSESRRTGNGTGELFF. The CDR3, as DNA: TGCGCCAGCAGTGAGTCCCGGAGGACAGGGAATGGCACCGGGGAGCTGTTTTTT.

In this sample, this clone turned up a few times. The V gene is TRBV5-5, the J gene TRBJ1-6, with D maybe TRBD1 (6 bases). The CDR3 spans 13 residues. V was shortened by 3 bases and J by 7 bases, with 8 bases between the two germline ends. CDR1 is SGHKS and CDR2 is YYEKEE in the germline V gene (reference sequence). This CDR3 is CASSWTENSPLHF. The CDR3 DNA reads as TGTGCCAGCAGCTGGACAGAGAATTCACCCCTCCACTTT. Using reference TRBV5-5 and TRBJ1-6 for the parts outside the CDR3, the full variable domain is DAGVTQSPTHLIKTRGQQVTLRCSPISGHKSVSWYQQVLGQGPQFIFQYYEKEERGRGNFPDRFSARQFPNYSSELNVNALLLGDSALYLCASSWTENSPLHFGNGTRLTVT.

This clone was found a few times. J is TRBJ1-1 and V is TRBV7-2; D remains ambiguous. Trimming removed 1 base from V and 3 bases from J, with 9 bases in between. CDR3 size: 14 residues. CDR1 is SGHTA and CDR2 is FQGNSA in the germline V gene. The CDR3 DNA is TGTGCCAGCAGCTTAGTTCACGGGGACACTGAAGCTTTCTTT. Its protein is CASSLVHGDTEAFF.

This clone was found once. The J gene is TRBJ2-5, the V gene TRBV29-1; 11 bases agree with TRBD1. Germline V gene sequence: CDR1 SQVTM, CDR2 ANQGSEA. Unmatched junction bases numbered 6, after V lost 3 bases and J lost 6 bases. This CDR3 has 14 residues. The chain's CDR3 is CSVDAGTGGQTQYF. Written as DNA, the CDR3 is TGCAGCGTTGACGCCGGGACAGGGGGACAGACCCAGTACTTC.

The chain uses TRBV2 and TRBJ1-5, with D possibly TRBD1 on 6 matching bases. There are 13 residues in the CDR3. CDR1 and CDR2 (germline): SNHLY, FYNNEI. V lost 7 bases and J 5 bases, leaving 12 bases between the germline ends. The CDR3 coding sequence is TGTGCCAGCACCCTACAGGGCGATCAGCCCCAGCATTTT. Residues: CASTLQGDQPQHF.

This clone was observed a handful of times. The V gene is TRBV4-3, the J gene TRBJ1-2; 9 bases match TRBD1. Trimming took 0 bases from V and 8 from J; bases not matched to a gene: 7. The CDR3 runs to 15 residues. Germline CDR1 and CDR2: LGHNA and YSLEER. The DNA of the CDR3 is TGCGCCAGCAGCCAAGATCGGACAGGGGTGCGGGGCTACACCTTC. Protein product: CASSQDRTGVRGYTF.

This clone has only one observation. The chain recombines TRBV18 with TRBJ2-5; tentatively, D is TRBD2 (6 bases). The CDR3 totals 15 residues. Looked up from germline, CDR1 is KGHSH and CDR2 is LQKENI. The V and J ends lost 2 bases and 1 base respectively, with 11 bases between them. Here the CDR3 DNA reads TGTGCCAGCTCACCATTAGCGGCCGTCCAAGAGACCCAGTACTTC. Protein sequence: CASSPLAAVQETQYF. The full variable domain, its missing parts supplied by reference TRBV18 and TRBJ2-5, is NAGVMQNPRHLVRRRGQEARLRCSPMKGHSHVYWYRQLPEEGLKFMVYLQKENIIDESGMPKERFSAEFPKEGPSILRIQQVVRGDSAAYFCASSPLAAVQETQYFGPGTRLLVL.

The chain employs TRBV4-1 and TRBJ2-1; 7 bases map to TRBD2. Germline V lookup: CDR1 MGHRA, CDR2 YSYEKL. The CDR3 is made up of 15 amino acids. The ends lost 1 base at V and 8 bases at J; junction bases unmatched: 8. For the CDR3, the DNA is TGCGCCAGCAGCCAAGGGACTAGGATCGTCCATGAGCAGTTCTTC. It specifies CASSQGTRIVHEQFF.

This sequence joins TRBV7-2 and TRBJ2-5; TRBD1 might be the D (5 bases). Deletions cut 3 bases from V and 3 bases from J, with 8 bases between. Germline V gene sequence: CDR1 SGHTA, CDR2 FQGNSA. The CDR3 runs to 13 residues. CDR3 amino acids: CASSFLREETQYF. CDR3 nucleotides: TGTGCCAGCAGCTTCCTCAGGGAAGAGACCCAGTACTTC.

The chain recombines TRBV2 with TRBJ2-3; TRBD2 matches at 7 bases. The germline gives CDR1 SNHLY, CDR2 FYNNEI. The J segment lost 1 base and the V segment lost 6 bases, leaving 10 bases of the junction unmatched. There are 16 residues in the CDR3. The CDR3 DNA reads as TGTGCCAGCAGCGGGACTAAATTTAGAGGCACAGATACGCAGTATTTT. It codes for CASSGTKFRGTDTQYF.

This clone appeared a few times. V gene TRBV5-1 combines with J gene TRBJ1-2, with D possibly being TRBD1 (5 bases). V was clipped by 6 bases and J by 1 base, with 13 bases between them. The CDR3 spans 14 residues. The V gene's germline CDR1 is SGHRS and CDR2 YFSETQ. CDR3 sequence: CASNGGKNNYGYTF. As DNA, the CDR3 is TGCGCCAGCAACGGGGGGAAGAATAACTATGGCTACACCTTC.

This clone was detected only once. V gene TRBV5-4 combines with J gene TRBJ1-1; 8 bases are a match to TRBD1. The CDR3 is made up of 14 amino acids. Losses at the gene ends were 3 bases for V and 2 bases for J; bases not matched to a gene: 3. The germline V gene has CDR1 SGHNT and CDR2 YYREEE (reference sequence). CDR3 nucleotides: TGTGCCAGCAGCTCGGGACAGGACAACACTGAAGCTTTCTTT. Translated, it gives CASSSGQDNTEAFF.